This T cell receptor (beta chain) came from a study of PD-L1 blockade in urothelial cancer. Study context: Investigators checked blood 3 weeks (second dose) and 6 weeks after treatment start.

Noted time point: peripheral blood 6 weeks after treatment start. Disease in patients was locally advanced or metastatic urothelial carcinoma. V lost 2 bases to trimming and J lost 5 bases; unmatched junction nucleotides: 9. The CDR3 contains 17 residues. Germline lookup yields CDR1 SGHAT and CDR2 FQNNGV. TCRdb keeps only in-frame clones here, not all; method: immunoSEQ multiplex PCR. Here the sample spans around 93,000 clones, less than 90% being singletons. The clonotype was recovered from a man aged 65 to 85 with urothelial cancer. J is TRBJ2-2 and V is TRBV11-2; 9 bases map to TRBD2. The sequences come from PBMCs, collected around atezolizumab (anti-PD-L1) treatment. The CDR3 region has the DNA TGTGCCAGCAGCTTATTGAGGTCTAGCGGGAAGACCGGGGAGCTGTTTTTT. Protein: CASSLLRSSGKTGELFF.